This T cell receptor (beta chain) was retrieved from a study of T cells expressing NK-cell markers. Study-level background: It was sorted CD3+CD56+NKG2C+, CD3+CD56+NKG2C- and CD3+CD56-NKG2C+ T cells that supplied the TCR beta repertoires. Among the eight sequenced donors, seven tested HCMV-seropositive and one tested seronegative.

Whole-study findings and limits: Whether expanded NKG2C+ T cell clones recognized HCMV stayed uncertain.

The CDR3 has 19 amino acids. From germline, CDR1 is SGHRS and CDR2 YFSETQ. In generating TCR beta cDNA, 5'RACE template switching with UMIs was used. TCRdb reanalyzed the 5' RACE reads and collapses them to one entry per CDR3 protein, without DNA. This sample's clone table lists fewer than 550,000 distinct CDR3 sequences. Comment on this clonotype: Its antigen is undetermined.

The chain has TRBV5-1 and TRBJ2-1; TCRdb returns TRBD1, unconfirmable since there is no DNA. The TCR was taken from a woman aged 45-65 years in good health. Input material: blood T cells: a sorted CD56 or NKG2C T cell subset, CD4+ or CD8+ T cells, or bulk PBMC T cells (not recorded which). CDR3 protein: CASSLGLAVRPGSYNEQFF.